The entry that follows covers one T cell receptor (beta chain) sequence. The table lists this clonotype with many counts. It has no known antigen specificity. Per-nucleotide qualities are absent, and no much larger clonotype sits a single base away. This entry comes from a study of T cells in Graves' hyperthyroidism and ophthalmopathy (dated by TCRdb to between 2019 and 2020). About the study as a whole: Peripheral blood was collected at initial diagnosis, before any treatment. To identify TCR V-J signatures that set the groups apart, the researchers used a discovery cohort of 100 patients, made up of under 50 with Graves' ophthalmopathy and about 55 with stable Graves' hyperthyroidism. An independent validation cohort of about 19 hyperthyroidism patients and approximately 15 patients who later progressed to ophthalmopathy tested prospective prediction of ophthalmopathy. The roughly 100 discovery patients were randomly divided into training and test sets at a 7:3 ratio. In several Graves' hyperthyroidism patients, the study also compared T-cell repertoires from thyroid tissue with T-cell repertoires from blood. Following sampling, methimazole starting at 30 mg daily was given to hyperthyroidism patients, and high-dose intravenous methylprednisolone was given to ophthalmopathy patients. According to the paper, TCR Vbeta CDR3 sequencing was carried out on over 130 peripheral blood samples, which came from under 50 ophthalmopathy, about 75 hyperthyroidism and about 17 progressor patients. What the work shows at the level of the full study, not this receptor alone: Most expanded thyroid clonotypes (frequency above 0.001) were also detected in blood, suggesting blood repertoires may reflect thyroid immune responses. A 13 V-J signature model separated ophthalmopathy from stable hyperthyroidism, with approximately 87% sensitivity and just under 84% specificity in cross-validation and 80%/75% in testing. Sample size was not statistically predetermined, and investigators were not blinded to group allocation. In validation, the model predicted progression to ophthalmopathy with 60% to 71% sensitivity and about 72% specificity, a median of about 6.7 months before onset.

Amplification of TCR beta CDR3 regions was carried out from RNA transcripts. The TCR CDR3 was subjected to a first round of RT-PCR using the HTBI primer set and the Qiagen OneStep RT-PCR kit. A second multiplex PCR round built the libraries, followed by size selection and purification. Paired-end sequencing of the libraries was performed with 100 bp reads on an Illumina HiSeq2000. On the authors' methods: SOAPnuke was used to process the raw data, removing reads that contained adapters or uncalled bases, had a mean Phred below 15, or lacked an exact match to the constant primer or identifier. High-quality paired reads were merged using COPE v1.2.5, and each unique nucleotide sequence was defined as a clonotype. Clonotypes were aligned to IMGT TRBV, TRBD and TRBJ reference segments using MiTCR v1.1. Analysis was restricted to V-J combinations with a frequency above 0.0001, which covered over 98% of repertoires. The TCS score was defined as F50 (clonal expansion) divided by E x V (chaos), with BLOSUM62-based TCRdist calculated between CDR3 peptides within each V-J. Welch's t-statistics and random forest reduced 500 to 650 V-J features to 10 to 15, which were used in a naive Bayes classifier (R e1071). The raw public reads went through TCRdb reprocessing: fastp at Q25, MiXCR clone calling, in-frame beta chains kept. Here each entry gathers all rows of one CDR3 protein and keeps the most common genes and DNA. TCRdb, rather than the study authors, made the V and J calls. In all, the sample holds 600,000 to 650,000 distinct CDR3 sequences, and about 17% of those were seen once. 3.5% to 4% of the sample is held by the ten biggest clonotypes.

Trimming at the junction amounts to 0 bases on V and 2 bases on J, and the germline ends lie 16 bases apart. The CDR3 holds 17 amino acids from the cysteine to the phenylalanine. The read is trimmed to its CDR3 DNA, 51 bases read in frame from base 1. The germline V gene gives CDR1 as SGHDT and CDR2 as YYEEEE. Stable Graves' hyperthyroidism was defined as no progression to ophthalmopathy during 18 months of follow-up. Hyperthyroidism patients were newly diagnosed, with disease duration under 2 months, and aged 18 to 65 years. Any patient with an uncontrolled infection, another autoimmune disease, pregnancy or lactation was excluded. Diagnoses relied on clinical symptoms, serum thyroxine and TRAb, thyroid ultrasound and orbital computed tomography. PBMCs were isolated from about 10 ml of fresh peripheral blood by Ficoll-Paque density gradient centrifugation. Trizol reagent was used to extract total RNA, and RNA quality was then checked on an Agilent 2100 Bioanalyzer.

Rearrangement joined TRBV5-6 to TRBJ2-3, with TRBD2 tentatively as D gene (6 bases match). This receptor was identified in a woman aged 25 to 39 with Graves' hyperthyroidism. The sequenced sample was blood. The DNA sequence is as follows: TGTGCCAGCAGCTTGGGCGTTAGCGGAGTAAACACAGATACGCAGTATTTT. It specifies CASSLGVSGVNTDTQYF.